The sequence of this TCR beta chain was determined in a study of T cells in Graves' hyperthyroidism and ophthalmopathy. Study-level results: Blood also contained most expanded thyroid clonotypes above 0.001. It was a median approximately 6.9 months before onset that the model predicted ophthalmopathy.

CDR1 is SQVTM, CDR2 ANQGSEA, per germline. The CDR3 spans 13 residues. Trimming removed 6 bases at V and 5 bases at J, with 16 bases between. The authors deemed Graves' hyperthyroidism stable absent ophthalmopathy progression within 18 months. RNA transcripts were the template for amplifying TCR beta CDR3 regions. First-round RT-PCR of the TCR CDR3 relied on the HTBI primer set. TCRdb re-called the multiplex PCR reads with MiXCR, one entry per CDR3 protein. The sample gives about 420,000 distinct CDR3 sequences, 15% to 18% of which show up once; roughly 14% is in the top ten. Turning to this clonotype: Its antigen is undetermined.

The sample was blood. The receptor's source is a woman aged 18-29 years with Graves' hyperthyroidism. The rearrangement links TRBV29-1 to TRBJ1-1; D uncertain. CDR3 region: CSVLRASGTEAFF. CDR3 DNA sequence: TGCAGCGTACTTAGGGCCTCGGGAACTGAAGCTTTCTTT.